What follows is one TCR beta chain and its context. V dropped 8 bases and J dropped 0 bases, with 17 bases sitting between them. Germline assignment: CDR1 SGHAT and CDR2 FQNNGV. The length of the CDR3 is 17 residues. This sample was taken from a study of blood T cells in healthy people across ages. The use of a sample-barcoded 5' primer and a J-beta primer mix characterized a second PCR of roughly 7 to 11 cycles. TCRdb processed the 5' RACE reads anew with MiXCR; each CDR3 protein has one entry. This sample has over 1,300,000 distinct CDR3 sequences, with 59% found just once. The sample comprised blood. The TCR originated in a young man in good health. This chain links TRBV11-2 with TRBJ2-6; D gene ambiguous. For the CDR3, the DNA is TGTGCCAGCGCTCTTGGGCATTACTTCTCTGGGGCCAACGTCCTGACTTTC. Translated: CASALGHYFSGANVLTF.